This record concerns one TCR beta chain sequence. Clones were read by immunoSEQ multiplex PCR, and TCRdb kept only the in-frame ones, dropping some. The sample lists approximately 140,000 clones, 80% to 90% seen once, with roughly 34% in the top ten. The CDR3 covers 16 residues. V gave up 9 bases and J gave up 6 bases; unmatched junction bases: 16. Looked up from germline, CDR1 is KGHSH and CDR2 is LQKENI. This record comes from a study of blood T cell repertoires in COVID-19. Study-level information: Nucleic acid was either cDNA or gDNA, and it came from T cells, B-cell-depleted T cells, or PBMCs.

Sequencing used peripheral blood. The chain recombines TRBV18 with TRBJ1-2; TRBD1 matches at 10 bases. This clonotype was obtained from a human donor in a cohort sampled during active COVID-19. This CDR3 is CASSSGQGNYKDGYTF. CDR3 bases: TGTGCCAGTTCATCGGGACAGGGGAATTATAAAGATGGCTACACCTTC.